This TCR beta chain came from a study of T-cell reconstitution after alpha-beta-depleted transplantation in children. Study-level findings and limits: By about two months after transplant, alpha-beta T cells reportedly arose from several hundred graft clones that had expanded.

The CDR3 is made up of 14 amino acids. Germline values: CDR1 DFQATT, CDR2 SNEGSKA (reference sequence). V was shortened by 1 base and J by 4 bases, with 13 bases between the two germline ends. This clonotype was seen a handful of times. The antigen remains unidentified. Unique molecular identifiers tagged the TCRbeta library. Via MiXCR, TCRdb re-called the PCR reads, giving one row per CDR3 protein. The data show some 830,000 distinct CDR3 sequences, with roughly 16% seen just once and roughly 5% held by the top ten. V and J are TRBV20-1 and TRBJ1-2; tentatively, D is TRBD1 (6 bases). The sequence was collected from a male patient between 5 and 17 years old who had a stem cell transplant for acute lymphoblastic leukemia, so the T cells may come from the graft donor. The material sequenced was PBMCs, mostly from graft donor cells, taken 360 days after TCRalphabeta/CD19-depleted stem cell transplant. The CDR3 region is CSARGSGQLYGYTF. As DNA, the CDR3 is TGCAGTGCTAGAGGGAGTGGACAGCTCTATGGCTACACCTTC.